The rows below give T cell receptor beta chains drawn from one sample of a study of blood T cell repertoires in COVID-19. Using immunoSEQ multiplex PCR, the repertoire was profiled, and TCRdb retains in-frame clones only, with some absent. Among more than 150,000 clones listed, roughly 88% were seen once. The material sequenced was peripheral blood. The source of these receptors is a woman in her sixties or seventies with acute or convalescent COVID-19. Each CDR3 is given with its conserved first and last residue.

J: TRBJ1-2; V: TRBV19; CDR3: CASSIVGGVNYGYTF
J: TRBJ1-2; V: TRBV21-1; CDR3: CASSKGTGEGYTF
J: TRBJ1-6; V: TRBV30; CDR3: CAWTMTGDNSPLHF
J: TRBJ2-7; V: TRBV28; CDR3: CASSQTSGGAPYEQYF
J: TRBJ2-3; V: TRBV2; CDR3: CASSGERFTDTQYF
J: TRBJ1-6; V: TRBV19; CDR3: CASSTGGYNSPLHF
J: TRBJ1-2; V: TRBV19; CDR3: CATDSGVYSNYGYTF
J: TRBJ2-1; V: TRBV10-3; CDR3: CAISQGQAITKWQFF
J: TRBJ1-5; V: TRBV7-2; CDR3: CASSSGTGHQPQHF
J: TRBJ2-7; V: TRBV10-3; CDR3: CAISTTPPIAGGPMKYF
J: TRBJ2-1; V: TRBV5-1; CDR3: CASSFRLAGAREQFF
J: TRBJ2-2; V: TRBV29-1; CDR3: CSVGGYTGELFF
J: TRBJ1-4; V: TRBV5-1; CDR3: CASSLGHNEKLFF
J: TRBJ1-6; V: TRBV7-9; CDR3: CASSLVSSYNSPLHF
J: TRBJ2-1; V: TRBV1; CDR3: CTSSQDSKQGNNEQFF
J: TRBJ2-5; V: TRBV3-1/TRBV3-2; CDR3: CASSPRGGGAGETQYF
J: TRBJ2-1; V: TRBV7-2; CDR3: CASSRTRGSSYNEQFF
J: TRBJ2-5; V: TRBV28; CDR3: CASSPADGVETQYF
J: TRBJ2-7; V: TRBV24-1; CDR3: CATSDRADSSGEQYF
J: TRBJ2-3; V: TRBV7-2; CDR3: CASSLGDRGVTDTQYF
J: TRBJ1-3; V: TRBV11-2; CDR3: CASSQRVMTSSGNTIYF
J: TRBJ2-3; V: TRBV6-4; CDR3: CASSDSSLRGGDTQYF
J: TRBJ1-2; V: TRBV19; CDR3: CASSIQDTKTYGYTF
J: TRBJ2-1; V: TRBV10-3; CDR3: CAISERGGSSYNEQFF
J: TRBJ1-1; V: TRBV11-2; CDR3: CASSPKTGEVVRAFF
J: TRBJ2-5; V: TRBV3-1/TRBV3-2; CDR3: CASTTSPAGGVETQYF
J: TRBJ1-1; V: TRBV9; CDR3: CASSGGLQNTEAFF
J: TRBJ2-1; V: TRBV10-1; CDR3: CASSDRYPGNEQFF
J: TRBJ1-1; V: TRBV9; CDR3: CASSVGGGLGLNTEAFF
J: TRBJ2-2; V: TRBV7-3; CDR3: CASSPDRTAGELFF
J: TRBJ1-3; V: TRBV6-5; CDR3: CASSYSPTAGNTIYF
J: TRBJ1-2; V: TRBV27; CDR3: CASALGRGQDGYTF
J: TRBJ2-7; V: TRBV28; CDR3: CASSRSGGLSYEQYF
J: TRBJ1-5; V: TRBV6-2/TRBV6-3; CDR3: CASSLGGTMSQPQHF
J: TRBJ1-1; V: TRBV12-3/TRBV12-4; CDR3: CASSHRGGAFF
J: TRBJ2-5; V: TRBV4-1; CDR3: CASSQGGIGSGVPSPLRETQYF
J: TRBJ1-1; V: TRBV7-2; CDR3: CASSADRGNTEAFF
J: TRBJ1-1; V: TRBV5-4; CDR3: CASSRETGRNTEAFF
J: TRBJ1-1; V: TRBV20-1; CDR3: CSASLQTGGTEAFF
J: TRBJ2-7; V: TRBV28; CDR3: CASSYAGPGPYEQYF
J: TRBJ1-2; V: TRBV6-1; CDR3: CASRERTDRANSGYTF
J: TRBJ2-6; V: TRBV3-1/TRBV3-2; CDR3: CASSPRDSWRYSGANVLTF
J: TRBJ1-2; V: TRBV6-6; CDR3: CASSPDSYYGYTF
J: TRBJ2-2; V: TRBV5-1; CDR3: CASRTGQQSPTGELFF
J: TRBJ2-6; V: TRBV7-2; CDR3: CASSPPGVNSGANVLTF
J: TRBJ2-5; V: TRBV4-1; CDR3: CASSQDQGLAGGLETQYF
J: TRBJ2-4; V: TRBV5-1; CDR3: CASSLVRNSGGPSLAKNIQYF
J: TRBJ1-1; V: TRBV3-1/TRBV3-2; CDR3: CASSLGATPKAFF